This T cell receptor (beta chain) was sequenced during a study of blood T cell repertoires in COVID-19. Generated by immunoSEQ multiplex PCR, the TCRdb table keeps only in-frame clones and is missing some. The table lists 250,000 or so clones, 70% to 85% of them singletons, with approximately 2.3% in the top ten. Losses at the gene ends were 7 bases for V and 2 bases for J; bases not matched to a gene: 6. This CDR3 is 15 amino acids long. Germline CDR1 SGHTA, CDR2 FQGNSA. This TCR came from a man aged 35-49 years who had recovered from COVID-19. Sequencing input: peripheral blood. J is TRBJ2-1 and V is TRBV7-2; 9 bases match TRBD2. This CDR3 is CASTRGGPTYNEQFF. CDR3 DNA: TGTGCCAGCACGCGGGGGGGTCCAACCTACAATGAGCAGTTCTTC.